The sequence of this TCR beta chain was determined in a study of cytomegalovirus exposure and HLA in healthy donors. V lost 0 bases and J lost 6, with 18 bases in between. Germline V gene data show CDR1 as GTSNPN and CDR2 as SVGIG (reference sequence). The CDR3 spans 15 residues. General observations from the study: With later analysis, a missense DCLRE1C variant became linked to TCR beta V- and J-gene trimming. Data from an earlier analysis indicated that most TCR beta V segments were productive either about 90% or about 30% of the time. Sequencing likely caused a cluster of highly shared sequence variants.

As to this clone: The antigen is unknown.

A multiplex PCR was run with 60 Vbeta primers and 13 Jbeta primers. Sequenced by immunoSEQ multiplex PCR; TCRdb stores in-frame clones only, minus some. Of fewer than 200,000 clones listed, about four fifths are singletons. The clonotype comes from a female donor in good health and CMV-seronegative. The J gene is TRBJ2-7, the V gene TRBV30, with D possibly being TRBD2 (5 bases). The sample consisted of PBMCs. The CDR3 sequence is CAWSVYGGFGAEQYF. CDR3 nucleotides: TGTGCCTGGAGTGTGTATGGAGGTTTTGGTGCCGAGCAGTACTTC.